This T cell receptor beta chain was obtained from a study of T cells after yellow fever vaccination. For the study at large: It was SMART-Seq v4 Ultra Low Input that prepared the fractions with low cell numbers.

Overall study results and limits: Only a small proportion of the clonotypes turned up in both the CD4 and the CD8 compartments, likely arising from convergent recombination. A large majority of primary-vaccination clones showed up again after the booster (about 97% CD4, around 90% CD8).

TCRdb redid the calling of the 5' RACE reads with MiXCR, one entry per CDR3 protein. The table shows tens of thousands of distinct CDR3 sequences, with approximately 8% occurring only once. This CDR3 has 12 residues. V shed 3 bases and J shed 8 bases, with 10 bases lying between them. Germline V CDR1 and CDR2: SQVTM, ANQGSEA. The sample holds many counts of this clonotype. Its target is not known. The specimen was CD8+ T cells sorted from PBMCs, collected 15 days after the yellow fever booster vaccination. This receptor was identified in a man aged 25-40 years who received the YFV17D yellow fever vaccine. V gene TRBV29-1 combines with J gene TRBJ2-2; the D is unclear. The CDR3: CSVEVFRGELFF. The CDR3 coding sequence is TGCAGCGTTGAGGTGTTCCGGGGGGAGCTGTTTTTT.